This note documents a single TCR beta chain sequence. Authors' analysis steps: Reference gene primer amplification gave estimated nucleated cell counts. The method was immunoSEQ multiplex PCR; TCRdb's version includes in-frame clones alone and lacks a portion of them. Clone size and the V and J calls come from that table; the DNA yielded D and trimming. This table holds 40,000 to 50,000 clones, under 85% found once. The entry originates in a study of blood T cell repertoires in COVID-19. Study-level information: COVID-19 samples from acute and convalescent phases originated in the United States, Italy and Spain. The cDNA or gDNA used as material had been derived from T cells, B-cell-depleted T cells, or PBMCs.

The trim removed 5 bases at V and 3 bases at J, leaving 9 bases unmatched. The CDR3 length is 15 residues. The germline V gene has CDR1 MDHEN and CDR2 SYDVKM. The V and J genes are TRBV28 and TRBJ2-7, with TRBD2 identical over 8 bases. This clonotype was sampled from a human donor in a cohort sampled during active COVID-19. The source material was peripheral blood. The CDR3 spells CASSTIEGLGYEQYF. CDR3 bases: TGTGCCAGCAGTACCATAGAGGGACTAGGCTACGAGCAGTACTTC.